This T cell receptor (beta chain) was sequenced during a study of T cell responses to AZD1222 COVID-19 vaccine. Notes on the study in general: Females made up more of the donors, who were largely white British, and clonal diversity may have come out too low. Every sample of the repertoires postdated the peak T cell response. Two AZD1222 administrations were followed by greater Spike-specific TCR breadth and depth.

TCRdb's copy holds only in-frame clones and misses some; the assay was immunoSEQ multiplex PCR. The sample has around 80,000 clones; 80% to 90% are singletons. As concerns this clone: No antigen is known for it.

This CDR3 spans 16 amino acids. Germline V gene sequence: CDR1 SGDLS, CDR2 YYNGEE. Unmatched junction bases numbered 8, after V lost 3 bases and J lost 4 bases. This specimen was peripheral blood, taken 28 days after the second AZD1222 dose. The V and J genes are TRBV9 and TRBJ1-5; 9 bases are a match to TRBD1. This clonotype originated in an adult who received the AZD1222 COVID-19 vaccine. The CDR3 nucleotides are TGTGCCAGCAGCGGAGAGGAGACAGGGGGAAATCAGCCCCAGCATTTT. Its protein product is CASSGEETGGNQPQHF.